Presented here are 32 T cell receptor beta chains from one specimen sequenced in a study of T-cell reconstitution after alpha-beta-depleted transplantation in children. For TCRbeta, the library was prepared with unique molecular identifiers. TCRdb re-derived calls from the PCR reads in MiXCR, one entry per CDR3 protein. The data contain fewer than 550,000 distinct CDR3 sequences, around 9.9% of them seen just once; the ten biggest clones take up 4.5% to 6%. The specimen comprised PBMCs from the stem cell graft donor, sampled from the stem cell graft. Receptors were obtained from a human donor who donated a stem cell graft to a child with acute myeloid leukemia.

V usage is TRBV20-1 and J usage is TRBJ2-1; D is perhaps TRBD2 (5 bases). Germline V gene sequence: CDR1 DFQATT, CDR2 SNEGSKA (reference sequence). The length of the CDR3 is 20 residues. V was pared by 1 base and J by 0 bases, with 25 bases between. For the CDR3, the DNA is TGCAGTGCTAGAGTTAGGTTCGGACTGCGTGGCCAGAGCTCCTACAATGAGCAGTTCTTC. Its translation: CSARVRFGLRGQSSYNEQFF.

The V call is TRBV12-3 or TRBV12-4, the J call TRBJ2-6; 7 bases are shared with TRBD1. Trimming removed 7 bases from V and 0 bases from J; junction bases left unmatched: 9. The CDR3 loop spans 17 amino acids. This CDR3 reads CASKVGRGFSGANVLTF. The CDR3 nucleotides read TGTGCCAGCAAAGTCGGCAGGGGGTTCTCTGGGGCCAACGTCCTGACTTTC.

The V and J genes are TRBV5-1 and TRBJ1-3; D gene ambiguous. The germline CDR1 and CDR2 sequences are SGHRS and YFSETQ. Trimming pared 4 bases from V and 4 bases from J, leaving 12 bases between. This CDR3 region has 14 residues. The CDR3 loop reads CASSPGRSGNTIYF. CDR3 bases: TGCGCCAGCAGCCCGGGGAGATCGGGAAACACCATATATTTT.

This chain joins TRBV27 and TRBJ2-7; 10 nucleotides match TRBD1. In germline, CDR1 is MNHEY, CDR2 SMNVEV (reference sequence). Germline trimming cut 8 bases from V and 7 bases from J; bases unmatched to any gene: 14. This CDR3 region has 15 residues. As DNA, the CDR3 is TGTGCCAGCGCACGGACAGGGGGTGGATTGAGGGAGCAGTACGTC. Its translation is CASARTGGGLREQYV.

There are many counts of this clonotype. The chain is built from TRBV2 and TRBJ1-2; perhaps TRBD1 as D (6 bases). With 6 bases removed from V and 7 bases from J, the gap between germline ends came to 15 bases. The CDR3 length is 13 residues. Germline V gene lookup returns CDR1 SNHLY and CDR2 FYNNEI. CDR3 sequence (DNA): TGTGCCAGCAGCACTAGACAGGCACGTGGCTACACCTTC. This gives the protein CASSTRQARGYTF.

This clonotype was observed a few times. This chain uses TRBV15 with TRBJ2-5; D not resolved. The CDR3 is made up of 13 amino acids. The germline gives CDR1 LNHNV, CDR2 YYDKDF (reference sequence). V lost 1 base, J lost 0 bases, and 3 bases lay in between. This CDR3 reads CATSRVNQETQYF. Here the CDR3 DNA reads TGTGCCACCAGCAGAGTGAACCAAGAGACCCAGTACTTC.

The sample holds many counts of this clonotype. CDR3 protein: CASSLGTGGEQYV. CDR3 nucleotides: TGTGCCAGCAGTTTAGGGACAGGGGGGGAGCAGTACGTC. V and J are TRBV27 and TRBJ2-7; TRBD1 aligns across 11 bases. Unmatched junction bases numbered 1, after V lost 2 bases and J lost 7 bases. CDR3 length: 13 residues. Germline V CDR1 and CDR2: MNHEY, SMNVEV (reference sequence).

This clonotype was picked up many times. The chain uses TRBV5-5 and TRBJ2-7, with D unclear. The CDR3 loop spans 15 amino acids. V lost 0 bases to trimming and J lost 2 bases, with 12 bases between them. CDR1 and CDR2 from the germline V gene are SGHKS and YYEKEE (reference sequence). The CDR3 bases are TGTGCCAGCAGCTTGGATTACGGTCTTACCTACGAGCAGTACGTC. The encoded protein is CASSLDYGLTYEQYV.

The chain is built from TRBV19 and TRBJ2-7, with TRBD1 matching 7 bases. J was trimmed by 5 bases and V by 3 bases; bases with no gene match: 7. The CDR3 loop spans 14 amino acids. Germline V gene data show CDR1 as LNHDA and CDR2 as SQIVND (reference sequence). The CDR3: CASSMTRQGHEQYV. The CDR3 DNA sequence: TGTGCCAGTAGTATGACGAGACAGGGTCACGAGCAGTACGTC.

This rearrangement joins TRBV29-1 to TRBJ2-3, with 7 bases matching TRBD1. CDR3 length: 17 residues. The ends lost 7 bases at V and 0 bases at J; junction bases unmatched: 16. Per germline, CDR1 SQVTM and CDR2 ANQGSEA. CDR3 coding DNA: TGCAGCGCAAGAGGGGTGGGACAGCAGTCTAGCACAGATACGCAGTATTTT. It yields the protein CSARGVGQQSSTDTQYF.

This clonotype showed up just a few times. The rearrangement joins TRBV7-3 to TRBJ2-3, with 11 nucleotides matching TRBD2. There are 16 residues in the CDR3. Germline assignment: CDR1 SGHTA and CDR2 FQGTGA. After removal of 4 bases from V and 0 bases from J, the junction contained 3 bases not matched to a gene. The CDR3 sequence is CASSSRTSGSTDTQYF. CDR3 nucleotide sequence: TGTGCCAGCAGCTCTCGGACTAGCGGGAGCACAGATACGCAGTATTTT.

V and J are TRBV29-1 and TRBJ2-7, with 7 bases lining up with TRBD1. The CDR3 is made up of 14 amino acids. With V trimmed by 4 bases and J by 2 bases, 8 bases remained unmatched. Germline loops: CDR1 SQVTM, CDR2 ANQGSEA. CDR3 DNA sequence: TGCAGCGTTGGCCCCGGGACAGAGGCCTACGAGCAGTACTTC. Residues: CSVGPGTEAYEQYF.

The chain has TRBV12-3 or TRBV12-4 and TRBJ2-2, with 11 bases aligning to TRBD2. This CDR3 comprises 16 residues. The trim removed 5 bases at V and 5 bases at J, leaving 7 bases unmatched. CDR3 nucleotide sequence: TGTGCCAGCAGTCCTCGACTAGCGGGACGGACCGGGGAGCTGTTTTTT. Its protein is CASSPRLAGRTGELFF.

This clonotype was seen a handful of times. V is TRBV6-2 or TRBV6-3 and J is TRBJ2-3, with D perhaps matching TRBD1 or TRBD2 (5 bases each). This CDR3 has 13 residues. The V gene's germline CDR1 is MNHEY and CDR2 SVGEGT. Trimming removed 8 bases from V and 2 bases from J, with 11 bases in between. The CDR3 loop reads CASRGPPTDTQYF. DNA for the CDR3: TGTGCCAGCCGGGGACCCCCCACAGATACGCAGTATTTT.

This clonotype has only a few counts. J is TRBJ1-3 and V is TRBV20-1, with D maybe TRBD1 (5 bases). The germline CDR1 and CDR2 sequences are DFQATT and SNEGSKA (reference sequence). The CDR3 covers 15 residues. V was pared by 0 bases and J by 2 bases, with 11 bases between. The CDR3 coding sequence is TGCAGTGCTAGAGACCTGGGGCAGGCTGGAAACACCATATATTTT. Translated: CSARDLGQAGNTIYF.

The chain employs TRBV12-3 or TRBV12-4 and TRBJ1-3; 8 bases match TRBD1. This CDR3 has 16 amino acids. Germline trimming cut 5 bases from V and 0 bases from J; bases unmatched to any gene: 6. The chain's CDR3 is CASSMDRVISGNTIYF. The CDR3 DNA reads TGTGCCAGCAGTATGGACAGGGTGATCTCTGGAAACACCATATATTTT.

The chain employs TRBV27 and TRBJ2-7, with 7 nucleotides matching TRBD2. Per germline, CDR1 MNHEY and CDR2 SMNVEV (reference sequence). The ends lost 6 bases at V and 7 bases at J; junction bases unmatched: 12. This CDR3 has 14 amino acids. The chain's CDR3 is CASRSYGGSREQYV. The CDR3 DNA sequence: TGTGCCAGCAGAAGCTACGGGGGGTCGCGGGAGCAGTACGTC.

J is TRBJ2-2 and V is TRBV29-1; D may be TRBD1 (5 bases). The ends were cut back, 3 bases at V and 3 bases at J, with 11 bases in the middle. The CDR3 extends over 14 amino acids. Germline CDR1 and CDR2: SQVTM and ANQGSEA. DNA for the CDR3: TGCAGCGTTGAGTTGCTAGGGGACACCGGGGAGCTGTTTTTT. Protein: CSVELLGDTGELFF.

The CDR3 region has the DNA TGCGCCAGCAGCCCCGGACAGGGGGAAGTGAACCTGTTTTTT. Translated: CASSPGQGEVNLFF. The chain couples TRBV5-1 to TRBJ1-4; 10 positions match TRBD1. With 4 bases clipped from V and 14 bases from J, the junction kept 11 bases outside the gene matches. Germline CDR1 reads SGHRS; CDR2 reads YFSETQ. CDR3 length: 14 amino acids.

This clonotype appeared many times. The chain carries TRBV9 and TRBJ2-1; the D is unclear. The CDR3 extends over 12 amino acids. Trimming took off 7 bases at V and 1 base at J, with 6 bases between the two ends. The germline gives CDR1 SGDLS, CDR2 YYNGEE. For the CDR3, the DNA is TGTGCCAGCGGGGTTTCCTACAATGAGCAGTTCTTC. Protein sequence: CASGVSYNEQFF.

The CDR3 loop is CATSKAGGWYEQYF. CDR3 in DNA: TGTGCCACCAGCAAGGCGGGAGGTTGGTACGAGCAGTACTTC. The chain employs TRBV15 and TRBJ2-7; 8 nucleotides line up with TRBD2. The germline CDR1 and CDR2 sequences are LNHNV and YYDKDF (reference sequence). J lost 4 bases, V lost 4 bases, and 6 bases had no gene match. There are 14 residues in the CDR3.

This clonotype was seen at least ten times. The rearrangement links TRBV6-6 to TRBJ2-5, with 7 bases identical to TRBD1. The J segment lost 5 bases and the V segment lost 4 bases, leaving 4 bases of the junction unmatched. The CDR3 is 13 residues long. Germline-derived CDR1 and CDR2 are MNHNY and SVGAGI (reference sequence). Written as DNA, the CDR3 is TGTGCCAGCAGTTCGACAGGGATCGAGACCCAGTACTTC. Translation: CASSSTGIETQYF.

At least ten counts were recorded for this clonotype. This chain uses TRBV6-2 or TRBV6-3 with TRBJ1-1; TRBD1 is a possible D gene (5 bases). The CDR3 is 11 amino acids. V shed 8 bases and J shed 5 bases, with 9 bases lying between them. Germline CDR1 reads MNHEY; CDR2 reads SVGEGT. The CDR3, as DNA: TGTGCCAGCGGGAGGGGTACTGAAGCTTTCTTT. As protein: CASGRGTEAFF.

In nucleotides, the CDR3 is TGTGCCAGCAGTTACTCAAGGGCCGGGACTGAAGCTTTCTTT. Its translation: CASSYSRAGTEAFF. The V and J genes are TRBV6-5 and TRBJ1-1; no clear D gene. Germline CDR1 and CDR2: MNHEY and SVGAGI. The CDR3 spans 14 residues. The V gene lost 0 bases and the J gene lost 5 bases, with 10 bases spanning the gap.

This clonotype showed up many times. Here the CDR3 reads CSVRFAGRSDTQYF. CDR3 nucleotides: TGCAGCGTTCGTTTCGCAGGCAGATCGGATACGCAGTATTTT. The chain couples TRBV29-1 to TRBJ2-3, with unresolved D. CDR1 SQVTM and CDR2 ANQGSEA come from the germline V gene. The ends were cut back, 5 bases at V and 6 bases at J, with 18 bases in the middle. This CDR3 is 14 amino acids long.

The V and J genes are TRBV20-1 and TRBJ2-2, with D perhaps given as TRBD1 or TRBD2 (6 bases each). CDR3 length: 14 residues. The V and J ends lost 0 bases and 7 bases respectively, with 12 bases between them. Germline V lookup: CDR1 DFQATT, CDR2 SNEGSKA (reference sequence). CDR3 sequence reads: CSARDPGARGELFF. DNA of the CDR3: TGCAGTGCTAGAGATCCGGGGGCCCGCGGGGAGCTGTTTTTT.

V gene TRBV27 combines with J gene TRBJ2-1; TRBD2 aligns across 8 bases. After removal of 5 bases from V and 4 bases from J, the junction contained 10 bases not matched to a gene. CDR1 MNHEY and CDR2 SMNVEV come from the germline V gene (reference sequence). The CDR3 length is 16 residues. The CDR3 here is CASSPPTGGRYNEQFF. The CDR3 DNA is TGTGCCAGCAGTCCCCCCACGGGAGGGCGTTACAATGAGCAGTTCTTC.

This clonotype came up a few times. CDR3: CASSRQRDGYTF. For the CDR3, the DNA is TGTGCCAGCTCACGCCAGAGAGATGGCTACACCTTC. The V call is TRBV18, the J call TRBJ1-2; D unclear. The CDR3 runs 12 residues. Germline V lookup: CDR1 KGHSH, CDR2 LQKENI. With 4 bases removed from V and 6 bases from J, the gap between germline ends came to 9 bases.

V is TRBV11-2 and J is TRBJ2-3; 7 bases align to TRBD1. The CDR3 covers 15 residues. V was pared by 5 bases and J by 0 bases, with 5 bases of the junction left unmatched. CDR1 is SGHAT, CDR2 FQNNGV, per germline. The CDR3 protein is CASSARDSSTDTQYF. The CDR3, as DNA: TGTGCCAGCAGCGCTCGGGACAGTAGCACAGATACGCAGTATTTT.

This clonotype was seen many times. This chain links TRBV15 with TRBJ2-1; TRBD1 might be the D (5 bases). Trimming cost V 3 bases and J 0 bases, with 12 bases left between them. The CDR3 has 16 residues. Germline V lookup: CDR1 LNHNV, CDR2 YYDKDF (reference sequence). The CDR3 nucleotides read TGTGCCACCAGCAGGACAGACACGAGCTCCTACAATGAGCAGTTCTTC. Its protein is CATSRTDTSSYNEQFF.

This clonotype was counted only a few times. The chain recombines TRBV18 with TRBJ1-5, with unresolved D. Germline V lookup: CDR1 KGHSH, CDR2 LQKENI. This CDR3 has 13 amino acids. V lost 6 bases and J lost 5, with 11 bases in between. In DNA form, the CDR3 reads TGTGCCAGCTCTCCAGAACGAGATCAGCCCCAGCATTTT. Residues: CASSPERDQPQHF.

This clonotype was seen only a few times. The chain has TRBV19 and TRBJ1-1, with D hard to call. Germline lookup yields CDR1 LNHDA and CDR2 SQIVND (reference sequence). The CDR3 runs to 13 residues. V dropped 2 bases and J dropped 1 base, with 5 bases sitting between them. The DNA for the CDR3 is TGTGCCAGTAGTATATCAGCGAACACTGAAGCTTTCTTT. Protein product: CASSISANTEAFF.